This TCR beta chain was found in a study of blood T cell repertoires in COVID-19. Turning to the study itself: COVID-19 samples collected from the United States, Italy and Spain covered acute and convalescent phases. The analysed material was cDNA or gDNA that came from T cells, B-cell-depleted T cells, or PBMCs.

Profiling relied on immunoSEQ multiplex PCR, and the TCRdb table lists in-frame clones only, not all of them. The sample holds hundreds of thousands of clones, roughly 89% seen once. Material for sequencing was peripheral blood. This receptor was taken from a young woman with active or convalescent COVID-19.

The CDR3 loop reads CASSLTSGILRGTGELFF. The CDR3 DNA sequence: TGTGCCAGCAGCTTAACTAGCGGGATCCTCCGGGGCACCGGGGAGCTGTTTTTT. The J gene is TRBJ2-2, the V gene TRBV7-9, with 10 bases lining up with TRBD2. This CDR3 has 18 amino acids. Germline values: CDR1 SEHNR, CDR2 FQNEAQ (reference sequence). The trim removed 2 bases at V and 4 bases at J, leaving 10 bases unmatched.